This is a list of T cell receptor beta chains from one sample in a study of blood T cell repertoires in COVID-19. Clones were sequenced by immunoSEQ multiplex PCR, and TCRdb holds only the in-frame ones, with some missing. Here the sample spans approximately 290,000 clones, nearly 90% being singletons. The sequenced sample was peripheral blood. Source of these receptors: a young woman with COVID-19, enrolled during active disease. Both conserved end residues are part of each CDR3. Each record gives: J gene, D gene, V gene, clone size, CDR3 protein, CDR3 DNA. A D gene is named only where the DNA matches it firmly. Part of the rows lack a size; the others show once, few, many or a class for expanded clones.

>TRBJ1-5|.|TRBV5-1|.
CASSLTTGNQPQHF
TGCGCCAGCAGCCTGACGACAGGCAATCAGCCCCAGCATTTT
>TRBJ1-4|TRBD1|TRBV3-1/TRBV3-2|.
CASSPVYRGLRSEKLFF
TGTGCCAGCAGCCCAGTCTACAGGGGTTTAAGGAGCGAAAAACTGTTTTTT
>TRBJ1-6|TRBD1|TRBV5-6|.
CASSTTGQGRSPLHF
TGTGCCAGCAGCACTACGGGACAGGGCCGGTCACCCCTCCACTTT
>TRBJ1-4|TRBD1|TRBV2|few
CASNQGQRNEKLFF
TGTGCCAGCAACCAGGGACAGAGAAATGAAAAACTGTTTTTT
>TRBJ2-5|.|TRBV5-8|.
CASSFVYGVASQETQYF
TGTGCCAGCAGCTTCGTTTACGGGGTGGCCAGCCAAGAGACCCAGTACTTC
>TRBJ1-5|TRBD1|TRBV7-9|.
CASSQGDQPQHF
TGTGCCAGCAGCCAGGGGGATCAGCCCCAGCATTTT
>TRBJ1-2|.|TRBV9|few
CASSLDLKPYTF
TGTGCCAGCAGTCTCGATTTAAAGCCCTACACCTTC
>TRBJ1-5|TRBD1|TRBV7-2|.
CASSFAGQVNQPQHF
TGTGCCAGCAGCTTTGCCGGACAGGTAAATCAGCCCCAGCATTTT
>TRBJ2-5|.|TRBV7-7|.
CASSLNPGGWETQYF
TGTGCCAGCAGCTTAAATCCGGGGGGCTGGGAGACCCAGTACTTC
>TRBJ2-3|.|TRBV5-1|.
CASSPHGPGSTDTQYF
TGCGCCAGCAGCCCCCACGGGCCGGGATCCACAGATACGCAGTATTTT
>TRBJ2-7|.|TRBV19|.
CASSWRGEQYF
TGTGCCAGTAGTTGGCGGGGAGAGCAGTACTTC